One TCR beta chain is described in this entry. The sample originates from a study of OX40 agonist ivuxolimab in advanced cancers. Study at large: In this trial design, patients received ivuxolimab intravenously at 0.01 to 10 mg/kg every 2 weeks. Past anti-PD-1, anti-PD-L1 or anti-CTLA-4 therapy was accepted, and 40% had received some.

The V end was cut by 2 bases, the J end by 4 bases, with 15 bases between. Germline V CDR1 and CDR2: MNHEY, SVGAGI. CDR3 size: 15 residues. Repertoires were generated with immunoSEQ multiplex PCR, while TCRdb's copy carries only in-frame clones and drops some. Among roughly 80,000 clones listed, just over 85% were seen once. Specimen: CD4+ or CD8+ T cells sorted from blood, collected in a trial of the OX40 agonist ivuxolimab. The chain carries TRBV6-5 and TRBJ2-7, with a tentative D call TRBD2 (6 bases). The TCR comes from an adult with an advanced solid tumor such as melanoma, head and neck, liver or kidney cancer. CDR3 region: CASSYEPGRRYEQYF. As DNA, the CDR3 is TGTGCCAGCAGTTACGAGCCAGGGAGGCGGTACGAGCAGTACTTC.